This TCR beta chain came from a study of CD8 T cells in Susac syndrome. Reverse transcription of about 0.45 to 1 ug RNA was performed with random hexamers. By means of immunoSEQ multiplex PCR, TCR beta CDR3 spanning 54 Vbeta and 13 Jbeta underwent amplification. TCRdb itself ran the immunoSEQ multiplex PCR reads through MiXCR, one entry per CDR3 protein. The sample carries about 210,000 distinct CDR3 sequences, 95% recorded once. The study's findings and limits: It was acknowledged in the study that the number of individuals who were included in its TCR sequencing and HLA analysis was relatively small.

Per the germline V gene, CDR1 is DFQATT and CDR2 is SNEGSKA (reference sequence). The CDR3 sequence is 17 residues long. V was pared by 3 bases and J by 0 bases, with 6 bases of the junction left unmatched. CD8+ and CD4+ T cells taken from blood had their TCR beta sequenced. On this clonotype itself: Its antigen is currently unknown.

Sequencing was carried out using CD4+ T cells from PBMCs. The J gene is TRBJ2-6, the V gene TRBV20-1, with 9 bases fitting TRBD1. This sequence originates from a human donor with multiple sclerosis. The CDR3 DNA sequence: TGCAGTGCTAGCCCGACAGGGGGGAGCTCTGGGGCCAACGTCCTGACTTTC. It encodes CSASPTGGSSGANVLTF.